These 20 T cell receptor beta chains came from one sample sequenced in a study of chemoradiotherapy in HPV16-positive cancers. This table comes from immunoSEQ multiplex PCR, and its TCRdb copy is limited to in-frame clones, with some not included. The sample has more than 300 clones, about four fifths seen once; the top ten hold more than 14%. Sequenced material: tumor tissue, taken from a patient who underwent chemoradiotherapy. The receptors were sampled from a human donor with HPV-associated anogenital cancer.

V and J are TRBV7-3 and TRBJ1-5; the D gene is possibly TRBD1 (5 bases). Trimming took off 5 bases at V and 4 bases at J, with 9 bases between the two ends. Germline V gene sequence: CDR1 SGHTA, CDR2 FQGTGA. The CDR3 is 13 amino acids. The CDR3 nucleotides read TGTGCCAGCAGCAGGGACTCAAATCAGCCCCAGCATTTT. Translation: CASSRDSNQPQHF.

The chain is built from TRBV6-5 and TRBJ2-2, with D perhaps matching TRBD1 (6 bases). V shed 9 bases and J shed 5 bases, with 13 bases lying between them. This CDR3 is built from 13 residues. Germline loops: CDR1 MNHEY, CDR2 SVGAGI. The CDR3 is CASSGVGTGELFF. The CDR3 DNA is TGTGCCAGTTCAGGGGTAGGGACCGGGGAGCTGTTTTTT.

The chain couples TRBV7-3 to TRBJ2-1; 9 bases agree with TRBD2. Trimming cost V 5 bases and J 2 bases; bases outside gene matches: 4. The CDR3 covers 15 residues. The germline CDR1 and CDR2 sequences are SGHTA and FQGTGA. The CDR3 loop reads CASSPGLATYNEQFF. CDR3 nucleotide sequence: TGTGCCAGCAGCCCTGGACTAGCGACCTACAATGAGCAGTTCTTC.

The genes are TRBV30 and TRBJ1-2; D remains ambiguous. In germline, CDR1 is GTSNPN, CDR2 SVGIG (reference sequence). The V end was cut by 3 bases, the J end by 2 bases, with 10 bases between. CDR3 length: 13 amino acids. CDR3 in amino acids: CAWSRPENYGYTF. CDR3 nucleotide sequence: TGTGCCTGGAGCCGACCGGAGAACTATGGCTACACCTTC.

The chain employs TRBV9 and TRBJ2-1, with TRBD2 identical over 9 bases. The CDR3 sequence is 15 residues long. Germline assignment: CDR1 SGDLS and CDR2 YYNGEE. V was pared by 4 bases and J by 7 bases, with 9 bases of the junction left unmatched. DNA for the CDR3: TGTGCCAGCAGCAAAGAGGGGCTAGCGGGAAATGAGCAGTTCTTC. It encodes CASSKEGLAGNEQFF.

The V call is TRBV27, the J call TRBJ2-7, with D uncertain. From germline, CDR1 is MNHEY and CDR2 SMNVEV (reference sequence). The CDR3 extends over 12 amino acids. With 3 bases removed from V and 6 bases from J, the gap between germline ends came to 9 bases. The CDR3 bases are TGTGCCAGCAGTTTTGGTAAAGGCGAGCAGTACTTC. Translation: CASSFGKGEQYF.

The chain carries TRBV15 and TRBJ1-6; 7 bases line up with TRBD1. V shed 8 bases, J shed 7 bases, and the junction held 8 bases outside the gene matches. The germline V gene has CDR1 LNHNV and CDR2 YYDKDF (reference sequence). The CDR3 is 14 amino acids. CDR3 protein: CATSTGTENSPLHF. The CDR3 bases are TGTGCCACCTCCACCGGGACAGAAAATTCACCCCTCCACTTT. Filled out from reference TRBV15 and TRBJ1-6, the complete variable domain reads DAMVIQNPRYQVTQFGKPVTLSCSQTLNHNVMYWYQQKSSQAPKLLFHYYDKDFNNEADTPDNFQSRRPNTSFCFLDIRSPGLGDTAMYLCATSTGTENSPLHFGNGTRLTVT.

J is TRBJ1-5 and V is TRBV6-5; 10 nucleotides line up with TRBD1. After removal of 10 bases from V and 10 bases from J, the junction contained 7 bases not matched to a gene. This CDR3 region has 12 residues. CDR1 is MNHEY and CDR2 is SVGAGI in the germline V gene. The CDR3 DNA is TGTGCCACCGGGACAGGGGTTATTCCCCAGCATTTT. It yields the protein CATGTGVIPQHF.

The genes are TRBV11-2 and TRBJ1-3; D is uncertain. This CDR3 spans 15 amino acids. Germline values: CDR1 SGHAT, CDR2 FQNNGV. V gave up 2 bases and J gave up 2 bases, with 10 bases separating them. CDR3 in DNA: TGTGCCAGCAGCTTATTCTTCGGAGCTGGAAACACCATATATTTT. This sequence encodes CASSLFFGAGNTIYF. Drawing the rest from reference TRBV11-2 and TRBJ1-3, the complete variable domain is EAGVAQSPRYKIIEKRQSVAFWCNPISGHATLYWYQQILGQGPKLLIQFQNNGVVDDSQLPKDRFSAERLKGVDSTLKIQPAKLEDSAVYLCASSLFFGAGNTIYFGEGSWLTVV.

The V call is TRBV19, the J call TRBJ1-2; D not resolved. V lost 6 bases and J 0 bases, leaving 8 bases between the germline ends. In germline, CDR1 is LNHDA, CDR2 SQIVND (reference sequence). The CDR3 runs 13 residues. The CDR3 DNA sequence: TGTGCCAGTAGCGGTGGAGCTAACTATGGCTACACCTTC. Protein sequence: CASSGGANYGYTF. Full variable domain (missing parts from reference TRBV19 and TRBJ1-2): DGGITQSPKYLFRKEGQNVTLSCEQNLNHDAMYWYRQDPGQGLRLIYYSQIVNDFQKGDIAEGYSVSREKKESFPLTVTSAQKNPTAFYLCASSGGANYGYTFGSGTRLTVV.

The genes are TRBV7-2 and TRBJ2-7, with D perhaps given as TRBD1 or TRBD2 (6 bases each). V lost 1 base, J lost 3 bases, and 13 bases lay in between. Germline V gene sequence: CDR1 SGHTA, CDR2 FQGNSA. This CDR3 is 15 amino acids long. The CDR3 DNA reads TGTGCCAGCAGCTTAGGGGGGGCCGGCCTCTACGAGCAGTACTTC. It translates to CASSLGGAGLYEQYF.

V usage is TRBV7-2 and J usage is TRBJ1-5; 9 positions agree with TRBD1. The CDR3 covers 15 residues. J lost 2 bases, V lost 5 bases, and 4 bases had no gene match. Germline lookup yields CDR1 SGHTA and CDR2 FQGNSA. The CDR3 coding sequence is TGTGCCAGCAGCCAGGGACAGGGTGGCAATCAGCCCCAGCATTTT. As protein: CASSQGQGGNQPQHF.

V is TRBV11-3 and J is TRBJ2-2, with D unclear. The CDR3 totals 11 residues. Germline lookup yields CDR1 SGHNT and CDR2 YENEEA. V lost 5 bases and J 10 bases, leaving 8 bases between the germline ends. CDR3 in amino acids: CASSAPEELFF. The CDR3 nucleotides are TGTGCCAGCAGCGCTCCTGAGGAGCTGTTTTTT.

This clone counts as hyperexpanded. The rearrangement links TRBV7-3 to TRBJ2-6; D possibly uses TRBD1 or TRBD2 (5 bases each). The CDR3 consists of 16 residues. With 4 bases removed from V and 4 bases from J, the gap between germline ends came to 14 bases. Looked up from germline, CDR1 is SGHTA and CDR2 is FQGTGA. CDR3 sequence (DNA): TGTGCCAGCAGCTACGGATCCGGGGCCGGGGCCAACGTCCTGACTTTC. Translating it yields CASSYGSGAGANVLTF.

CDR3 nucleotides: TGTGCCAGCAGCGTCCGACAGATAGGCACTGAAGCTTTCTTT. Translating gives CASSVRQIGTEAFF. The rearrangement joins TRBV11-2 to TRBJ1-1; D may be TRBD1 (5 bases). The germline V gene has CDR1 SGHAT and CDR2 FQNNGV. The V and J ends lost 5 bases and 4 bases respectively, with 14 bases between them. The CDR3 spans 14 residues.

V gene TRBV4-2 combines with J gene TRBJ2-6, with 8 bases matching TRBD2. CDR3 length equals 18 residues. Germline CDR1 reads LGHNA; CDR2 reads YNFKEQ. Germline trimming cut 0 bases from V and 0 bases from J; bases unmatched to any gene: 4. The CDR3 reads CASSQDPGGGSGANVLTF. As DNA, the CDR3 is TGTGCCAGCAGCCAAGACCCCGGGGGGGGCTCTGGGGCCAACGTCCTGACTTTC.

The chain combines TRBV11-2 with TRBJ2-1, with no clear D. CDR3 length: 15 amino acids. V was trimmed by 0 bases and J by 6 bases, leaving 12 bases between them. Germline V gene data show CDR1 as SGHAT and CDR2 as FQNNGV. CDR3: CASSLEARALNEQFF. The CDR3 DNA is TGTGCCAGCAGCTTAGAAGCAAGAGCTCTCAATGAGCAGTTCTTC.

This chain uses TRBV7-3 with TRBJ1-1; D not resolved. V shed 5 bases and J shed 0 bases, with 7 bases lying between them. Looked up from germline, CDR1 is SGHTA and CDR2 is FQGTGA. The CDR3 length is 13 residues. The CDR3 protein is CASSATVNTEAFF. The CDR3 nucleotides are TGTGCCAGCAGCGCGACTGTGAACACTGAAGCTTTCTTT.

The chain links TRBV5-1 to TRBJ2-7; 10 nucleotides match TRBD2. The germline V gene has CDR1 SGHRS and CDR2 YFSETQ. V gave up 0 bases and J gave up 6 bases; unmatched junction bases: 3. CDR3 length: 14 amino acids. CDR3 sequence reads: CASSLGTSGGEQYF. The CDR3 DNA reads TGCGCCAGCAGCTTGGGGACTAGCGGAGGCGAGCAGTACTTC. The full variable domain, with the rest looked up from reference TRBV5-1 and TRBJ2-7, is KAGVTQTPRYLIKTRGQQVTLSCSPISGHRSVSWYQQTPGQGLQFLFEYFSETQRNKGNFPGRFSGRQFSNSRSEMNVSTLELGDSALYLCASSLGTSGGEQYFGPGTRLTVT.

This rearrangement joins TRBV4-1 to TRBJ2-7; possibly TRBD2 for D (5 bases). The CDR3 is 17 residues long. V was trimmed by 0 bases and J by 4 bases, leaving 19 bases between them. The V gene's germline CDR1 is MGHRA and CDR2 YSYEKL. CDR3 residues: CASSQDPRTGLRYEQYF. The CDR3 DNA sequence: TGCGCCAGCAGCCAAGATCCGAGGACTGGCCTGAGGTACGAGCAGTACTTC.